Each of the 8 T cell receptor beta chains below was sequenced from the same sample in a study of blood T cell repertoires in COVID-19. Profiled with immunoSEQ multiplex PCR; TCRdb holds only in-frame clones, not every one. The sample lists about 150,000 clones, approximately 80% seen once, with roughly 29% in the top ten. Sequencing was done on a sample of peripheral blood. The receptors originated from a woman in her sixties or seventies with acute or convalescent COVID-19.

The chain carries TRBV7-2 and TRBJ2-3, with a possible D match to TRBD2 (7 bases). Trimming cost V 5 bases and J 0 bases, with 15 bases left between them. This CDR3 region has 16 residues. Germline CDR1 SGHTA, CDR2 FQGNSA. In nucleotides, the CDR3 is TGTGCCAGCAGCCGTGGGGGGGGCTTGAGCACAGATACGCAGTATTTT. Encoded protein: CASSRGGGLSTDTQYF. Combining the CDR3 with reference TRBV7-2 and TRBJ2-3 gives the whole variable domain GAGVSQSPSNKVTEKGKDVELRCDPISGHTALYWYRQSLGQGLEFLIYFQGNSAPDKSGLPSDRFSAERTGGSVSTLTIQRTQQEDSAVYLCASSRGGGLSTDTQYFGPGTRLTVL.

CDR3 residues: CASSIYSGGGTEAFF. CDR3 DNA: TGTGCCAGTAGTATTTATTCGGGGGGAGGCACTGAAGCTTTCTTT. The gene calls are TRBV19 and TRBJ1-1; a weak D match, TRBD1 (5 bases). V was cut by 3 bases and J by 4 bases, with 15 bases left in between. The CDR3 loop spans 15 amino acids. The germline CDR1 and CDR2 sequences are LNHDA and SQIVND (reference sequence).

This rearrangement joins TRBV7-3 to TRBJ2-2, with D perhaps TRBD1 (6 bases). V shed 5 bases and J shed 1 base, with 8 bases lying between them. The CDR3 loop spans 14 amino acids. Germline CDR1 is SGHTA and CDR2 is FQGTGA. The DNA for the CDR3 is TGTGCCAGCAGCCTGACAGGGAACACCGGGGAGCTGTTTTTT. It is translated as CASSLTGNTGELFF.

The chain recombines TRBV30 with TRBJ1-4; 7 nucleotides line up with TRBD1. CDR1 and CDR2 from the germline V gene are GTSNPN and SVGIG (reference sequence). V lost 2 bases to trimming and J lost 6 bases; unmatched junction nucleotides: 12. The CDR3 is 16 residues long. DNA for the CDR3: TGTGCCTGGAGTACTTGGGAAACAGGGGTCGATGAAAAACTGTTTTTT. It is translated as CAWSTWETGVDEKLFF.

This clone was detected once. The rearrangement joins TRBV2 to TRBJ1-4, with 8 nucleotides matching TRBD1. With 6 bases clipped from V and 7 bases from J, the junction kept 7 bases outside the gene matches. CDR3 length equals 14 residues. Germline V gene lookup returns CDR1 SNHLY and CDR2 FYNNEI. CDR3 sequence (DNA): TGTGCCAGCAGCTCCCGTGGGACAGGTGAAAAACTGTTTTTT. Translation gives CASSSRGTGEKLFF.

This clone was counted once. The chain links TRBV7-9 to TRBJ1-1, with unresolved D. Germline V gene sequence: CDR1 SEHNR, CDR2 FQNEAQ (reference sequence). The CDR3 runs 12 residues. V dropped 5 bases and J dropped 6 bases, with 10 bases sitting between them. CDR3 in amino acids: CASSPEASEAFF. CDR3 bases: TGTGCCAGCAGCCCGGAGGCTTCTGAAGCTTTCTTT.

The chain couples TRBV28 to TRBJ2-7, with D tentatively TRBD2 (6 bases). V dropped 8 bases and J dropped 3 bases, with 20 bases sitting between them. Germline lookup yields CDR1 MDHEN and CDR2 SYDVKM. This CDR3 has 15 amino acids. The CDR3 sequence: CASQNAGSGVYEQYV. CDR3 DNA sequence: TGTGCCAGCCAAAACGCGGGGTCTGGGGTCTACGAGCAGTACGTC.

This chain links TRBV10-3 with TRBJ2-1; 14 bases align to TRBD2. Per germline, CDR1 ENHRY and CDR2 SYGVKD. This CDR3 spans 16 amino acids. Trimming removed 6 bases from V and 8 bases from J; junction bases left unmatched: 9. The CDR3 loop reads CAISGLAGGQGYEQFF. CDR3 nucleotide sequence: TGTGCCATCAGCGGACTAGCGGGGGGCCAGGGCTATGAGCAGTTCTTC.